This T cell receptor beta chain was retrieved from a study of T cells in Graves' hyperthyroidism and ophthalmopathy. The study, taken as a whole, reports: Researchers report that a 13 V-J model separated ophthalmopathy from stable hyperthyroidism. Ophthalmopathy was model-predicted a median roughly six months pre-onset.

The table lists this clonotype with a few counts. Its matching antigen is unknown. RNA transcripts served as the template for amplifying TCR beta CDR3 regions. TCR CDR3 regions were first amplified by RT-PCR with HTBI primers. TCRdb redid the calling of the multiplex PCR reads with MiXCR, one entry per CDR3 protein. The data show 620,000 or so distinct CDR3 sequences, with 13% to 15% seen just once and around 13% held by the top ten. The clonotype originates from a woman between 50 and 59 years old with Graves' ophthalmopathy. Sequencing was carried out using blood.

CDR3 coding DNA: TGTGCCTGGAGCCCTGGGCGGCATAACAATGAGCAGTTCTTC. Translated: CAWSPGRHNNEQFF. V gene TRBV30 combines with J gene TRBJ2-1; D is undetermined. The CDR3 loop spans 14 amino acids. V shed 3 bases and J shed 5 bases, with 14 bases lying between them. Germline CDR1 is GTSNPN and CDR2 is SVGIG (reference sequence).